The table lists the clone carrying this TCR beta chain with a few counts. Its antigen is unidentified. This CDR3 contains 15 residues. Trimming left V 5 bases short and J 3 bases short, with 14 bases between. Per the germline V gene, CDR1 is SGHRS and CDR2 is YFSETQ. The beta constant-region primer was an equimolar mix of two oligonucleotides covering TRBC1 and TRBC2. The cDNA 3' end received a ligated single-stranded oligonucleotide carrying the SP2 primer and a 12-nucleotide UMI. One entry per CDR3 protein results from TCRdb running MiXCR on the UMI-ligation and nested PCR reads. Here the sample spans 140,000 to 150,000 distinct CDR3 sequences, about 18% being singletons. These data come from a study of naive and memory T cell subsets. Points from the study as a whole: From naive to CM, EM and EMRA, diversity decreased and Gini increased.

Four subsets defined by CD45RA and CD27 were sorted after CD3, CD4, CD8 and live/dead staining. The receptor was isolated from a human donor in good health. Sequencing was carried out using naive CD4+ T cells from blood. The chain employs TRBV5-1 and TRBJ2-2, with D possibly being TRBD2 (6 bases). CDR3 region: CASSPGSRDTGELFF. The CDR3 DNA is TGCGCCAGCAGTCCCGGGAGTAGGGACACCGGGGAGCTGTTTTTT. Together with reference TRBV5-1 and TRBJ2-2, the CDR3 gives the full variable domain: KAGVTQTPRYLIKTRGQQVTLSCSPISGHRSVSWYQQTPGQGLQFLFEYFSETQRNKGNFPGRFSGRQFSNSRSEMNVSTLELGDSALYLCASSPGSRDTGELFFGEGSRLTVL.